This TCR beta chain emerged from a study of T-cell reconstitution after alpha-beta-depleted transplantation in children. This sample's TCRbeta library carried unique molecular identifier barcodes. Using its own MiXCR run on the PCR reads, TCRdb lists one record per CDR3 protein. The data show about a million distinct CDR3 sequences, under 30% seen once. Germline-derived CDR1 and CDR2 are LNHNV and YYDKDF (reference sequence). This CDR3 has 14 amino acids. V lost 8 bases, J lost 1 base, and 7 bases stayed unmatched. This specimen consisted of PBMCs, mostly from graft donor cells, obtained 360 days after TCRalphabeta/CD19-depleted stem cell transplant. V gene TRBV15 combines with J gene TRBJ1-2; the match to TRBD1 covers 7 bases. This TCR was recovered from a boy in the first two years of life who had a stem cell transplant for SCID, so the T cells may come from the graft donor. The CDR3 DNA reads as TGTGCCACCCGGAGGGGGCCCAATAACTATGGCTACACCTTC. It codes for CATRRGPNNYGYTF.